The sequence of this T cell receptor (beta chain) was determined in a study of T cell clonality in common variable immunodeficiency. Study-wide results and limits: CVID subjects had higher TCRbeta clonality than healthy controls, most marked in about a third.

Most patients and controls had Caucasian heritage. Each donor provided about 5 to 9 ml of heparinized whole blood. This clone was counted ten times or more. What it binds is unknown. The sequence runs out 3 residues before the end of the CDR3; the remainder is reconstructed from the germline J gene. The data were produced by immunoSEQ multiplex PCR, yet TCRdb's version contains in-frame clones alone and is incomplete. The sample is made up of 35,000 to 50,000 clones, none counted only once. V lost 5 bases and J lost 4, with 14 bases in between. The germline V gene has CDR1 DFQATT and CDR2 SNEGSKA (reference sequence). The CDR3 runs 13 residues.

The V gene is TRBV20-1, the J gene TRBJ2-5; D call uncertain. The sample taken for sequencing was peripheral blood mononuclear cells. This TCR came from a person between 18 and 70 years old in good health. CDR3 bases read: TGCAGTGCTCAGGATTGGCAGTTAGAGACC. This encodes CSAQDWQLET. The CDR3 in full is CSAQDWQLETQYF.